This T cell receptor (beta chain) was recovered during a study of shared clonotypes between healthy human individuals. Overall study: Three plates each covered CD4 naive and memory; CD8 naive two, CD8 memory one.

This CDR3 region has 13 residues. Germline CDR1 is SGDLS and CDR2 is YYNGEE. The V gene lost 0 bases and the J gene lost 4 bases, with 7 bases spanning the gap. Comments on this clone: Its antigen is unknown.

Study-level results: Generation probabilities were higher for clonotypes shared across all four sorted-subset donors than for unshared ones. Despite large depth, sorted-subset datasets appeared incompletely sequenced.

The DNA input per sorted-subset replicate PCR was roughly 0.2 ug, corresponding to some 30,000 T cell genomes. Generated by immunoSEQ multiplex PCR, the TCRdb table keeps only in-frame clones and is missing some. Counted here are nearly 2 million clones, 85% to 95% occurring once; the ten biggest clones make up more than 0.95%. As defined, naive CD8 cells were CD45RO-negative and positively selected for CCR7, with terminally differentiated effector memory CD45RA+ cells excluded. This chain links TRBV9 with TRBJ1-2, with D uncertain. The receptor was derived from a young man in good health. The sample taken for sequencing was naive CD8+ T cells sorted from blood. The CDR3 is CASSVVSGYGYTF. The CDR3 bases are TGTGCCAGCAGCGTAGTGTCGGGCTATGGCTACACCTTC. Supplemented by reference TRBV9 and TRBJ1-2, the full variable domain reads DSGVTQTPKHLITATGQRVTLRCSPRSGDLSVYWYQQSLDQGLQFLIQYYNGEERAKGNILERFSAQQFPDLHSELNLSSLELGDSALYFCASSVVSGYGYTFGSGTRLTVV.